The 9 T cell receptor beta chains below all came from one sample that was sequenced in a study of beta chain features in type 1 diabetes. Points from the study as a whole: Shorter TCRB CDR3s, moderately but significantly so, were found in Type 1 diabetes patients in all four CD4+ subsets.

Their antigens remain unidentified. The isolated RNA, all of it, was reverse transcribed, so expressed TCRB transcripts were what got sequenced. Only in-frame clones appear in the TCRdb table, and some are missing; sequencing was by immunoSEQ multiplex PCR. The sample carries 310,000 or so clones, 9.3% recorded once. Sequencing used central memory CD4+ T cells from blood. The receptors derive from a man aged 25 to 45 with type 1 diabetes.

The rearrangement links TRBV6-6 to TRBJ1-5; a possible D gene is TRBD1 (5 bases). The CDR3 length is 15 residues. V gave up 6 bases and J gave up 0 bases, with 12 bases separating them. CDR1 is MNHNY, CDR2 SVGAGI, per germline (reference sequence). CDR3 sequence (DNA): TGTGCCAGCAGGCCTAGACAGTATAGCAATCAGCCCCAGCATTTT. It codes for CASRPRQYSNQPQHF.

The chain employs TRBV2 and TRBJ1-3; 9 nucleotides align to TRBD1. V shed 9 bases, J shed 4 bases, and the junction held 10 bases outside the gene matches. This CDR3 contains 15 residues. Germline V lookup: CDR1 SNHLY, CDR2 FYNNEI. CDR3 residues: CASTGQGFGGNTIYF. The CDR3 bases are TGTGCCAGTACGGGACAGGGCTTCGGCGGAAACACCATATATTTT. Together with reference TRBV2 and TRBJ1-3, the CDR3 gives the full variable domain: EPEVTQTPSHQVTQMGQEVILRCVPISNHLYFYWYRQILGQKVEFLVSFYNNEISEKSEIFDDQFSVERPDGSNFTLKIRSTKLEDSAMYFCASTGQGFGGNTIYFGEGSWLTVV.

In this sample, this clone turned up a few times. The chain recombines TRBV27 with TRBJ2-3; 7 bases match TRBD2. Germline trimming cut 4 bases from V and 4 bases from J; bases unmatched to any gene: 11. Germline V CDR1 and CDR2: MNHEY, SMNVEV (reference sequence). The CDR3 is made up of 16 amino acids. The CDR3 DNA follows: TGTGCCAGCAGTTCCATAGCGGGCCGGGGGTCAGATACGCAGTATTTT. This translates into CASSSIAGRGSDTQYF.

This clone was counted a few times. The chain recombines TRBV5-1 with TRBJ2-7, with a tentative D call TRBD2 (5 bases). The ends were cut back, 2 bases at V and 7 bases at J, with 16 bases in the middle. Germline V gene data show CDR1 as SGHRS and CDR2 as YFSETQ. The CDR3 sequence is 14 residues long. The CDR3 sequence: CASSFGNAAAEQYF. In DNA form, the CDR3 reads TGCGCCAGCAGCTTCGGAAACGCAGCGGCTGAGCAGTACTTC.

This sequence joins TRBV15 and TRBJ1-1; possible D gene TRBD1, 5 bases. Germline V gene lookup returns CDR1 LNHNV and CDR2 YYDKDF (reference sequence). This CDR3 is 17 amino acids long. Between the trimmed V and J ends, which lost 0 bases and 6 bases, there was a span of 20 bases. CDR3 amino acids: CATSRDGGTLLSSEAFF. DNA for the CDR3: TGTGCCACCAGCAGAGATGGGGGGACTCTTCTAAGTTCTGAAGCTTTCTTT.

This sequence joins TRBV5-1 and TRBJ2-2; D not resolved. The germline gives CDR1 SGHRS, CDR2 YFSETQ. This CDR3 has 15 residues. The V gene lost 0 bases and the J gene lost 4 bases, with 10 bases spanning the gap. Here the CDR3 reads CASSLAPSGTGELFF. CDR3 coding DNA: TGCGCCAGCAGCTTGGCCCCTTCGGGCACCGGGGAGCTGTTTTTT. Combining the CDR3 with reference TRBV5-1 and TRBJ2-2 gives the whole variable domain KAGVTQTPRYLIKTRGQQVTLSCSPISGHRSVSWYQQTPGQGLQFLFEYFSETQRNKGNFPGRFSGRQFSNSRSEMNVSTLELGDSALYLCASSLAPSGTGELFFGEGSRLTVL.

A few counts support this clone. V gene TRBV2 combines with J gene TRBJ2-3; 8 nucleotides line up with TRBD1. This CDR3 spans 16 amino acids. Germline lookup yields CDR1 SNHLY and CDR2 FYNNEI. Germline trimming cut 8 bases from V and 1 base from J; bases unmatched to any gene: 11. The CDR3 reads CASFRDRTPGTDTQYF. In DNA form, the CDR3 reads TGTGCCAGCTTCCGGGACAGGACCCCGGGCACAGATACGCAGTATTTT.

This clone has more than one count but fewer than ten. The chain uses TRBV7-9 and TRBJ2-7, with 12 bases aligning to TRBD2. V shed 1 base, J shed 1 base, and the junction held 8 bases outside the gene matches. Per germline, CDR1 SEHNR and CDR2 FQNEAQ (reference sequence). This CDR3 has 18 residues. Here the CDR3 DNA reads TGTGCCAGCAGCTTAGGACTAGCGGGGGCCCTAACGTCCTACGAGCAGTACTTC. It specifies CASSLGLAGALTSYEQYF.

This clone came up a few times. J is TRBJ2-5 and V is TRBV11-2, with TRBD1 matching over 9 bases. Germline V CDR1 and CDR2: SGHAT, FQNNGV. This CDR3 has 14 residues. The V segment lost 4 bases and the J segment 5 bases; nucleotides outside the gene matches: 5. CDR3 sequence reads: CASSSQGAVETQYF. Here the CDR3 DNA reads TGTGCCAGCAGCTCACAGGGGGCAGTGGAGACCCAGTACTTC. Supplemented by reference TRBV11-2 and TRBJ2-5, the full variable domain reads EAGVAQSPRYKIIEKRQSVAFWCNPISGHATLYWYQQILGQGPKLLIQFQNNGVVDDSQLPKDRFSAERLKGVDSTLKIQPAKLEDSAVYLCASSSQGAVETQYFGPGTRLLVL.